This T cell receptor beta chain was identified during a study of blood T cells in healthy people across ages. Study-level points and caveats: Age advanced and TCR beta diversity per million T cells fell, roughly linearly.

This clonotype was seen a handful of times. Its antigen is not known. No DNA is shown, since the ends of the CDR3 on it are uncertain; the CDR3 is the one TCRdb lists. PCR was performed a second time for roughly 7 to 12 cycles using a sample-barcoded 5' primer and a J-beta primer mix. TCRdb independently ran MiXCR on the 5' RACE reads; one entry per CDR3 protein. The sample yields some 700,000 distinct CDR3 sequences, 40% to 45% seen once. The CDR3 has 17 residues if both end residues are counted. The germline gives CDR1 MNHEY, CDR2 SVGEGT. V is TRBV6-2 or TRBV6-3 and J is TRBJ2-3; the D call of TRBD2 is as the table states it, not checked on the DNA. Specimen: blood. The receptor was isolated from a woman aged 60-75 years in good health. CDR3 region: CASSTSGAGGPPDTQYF.